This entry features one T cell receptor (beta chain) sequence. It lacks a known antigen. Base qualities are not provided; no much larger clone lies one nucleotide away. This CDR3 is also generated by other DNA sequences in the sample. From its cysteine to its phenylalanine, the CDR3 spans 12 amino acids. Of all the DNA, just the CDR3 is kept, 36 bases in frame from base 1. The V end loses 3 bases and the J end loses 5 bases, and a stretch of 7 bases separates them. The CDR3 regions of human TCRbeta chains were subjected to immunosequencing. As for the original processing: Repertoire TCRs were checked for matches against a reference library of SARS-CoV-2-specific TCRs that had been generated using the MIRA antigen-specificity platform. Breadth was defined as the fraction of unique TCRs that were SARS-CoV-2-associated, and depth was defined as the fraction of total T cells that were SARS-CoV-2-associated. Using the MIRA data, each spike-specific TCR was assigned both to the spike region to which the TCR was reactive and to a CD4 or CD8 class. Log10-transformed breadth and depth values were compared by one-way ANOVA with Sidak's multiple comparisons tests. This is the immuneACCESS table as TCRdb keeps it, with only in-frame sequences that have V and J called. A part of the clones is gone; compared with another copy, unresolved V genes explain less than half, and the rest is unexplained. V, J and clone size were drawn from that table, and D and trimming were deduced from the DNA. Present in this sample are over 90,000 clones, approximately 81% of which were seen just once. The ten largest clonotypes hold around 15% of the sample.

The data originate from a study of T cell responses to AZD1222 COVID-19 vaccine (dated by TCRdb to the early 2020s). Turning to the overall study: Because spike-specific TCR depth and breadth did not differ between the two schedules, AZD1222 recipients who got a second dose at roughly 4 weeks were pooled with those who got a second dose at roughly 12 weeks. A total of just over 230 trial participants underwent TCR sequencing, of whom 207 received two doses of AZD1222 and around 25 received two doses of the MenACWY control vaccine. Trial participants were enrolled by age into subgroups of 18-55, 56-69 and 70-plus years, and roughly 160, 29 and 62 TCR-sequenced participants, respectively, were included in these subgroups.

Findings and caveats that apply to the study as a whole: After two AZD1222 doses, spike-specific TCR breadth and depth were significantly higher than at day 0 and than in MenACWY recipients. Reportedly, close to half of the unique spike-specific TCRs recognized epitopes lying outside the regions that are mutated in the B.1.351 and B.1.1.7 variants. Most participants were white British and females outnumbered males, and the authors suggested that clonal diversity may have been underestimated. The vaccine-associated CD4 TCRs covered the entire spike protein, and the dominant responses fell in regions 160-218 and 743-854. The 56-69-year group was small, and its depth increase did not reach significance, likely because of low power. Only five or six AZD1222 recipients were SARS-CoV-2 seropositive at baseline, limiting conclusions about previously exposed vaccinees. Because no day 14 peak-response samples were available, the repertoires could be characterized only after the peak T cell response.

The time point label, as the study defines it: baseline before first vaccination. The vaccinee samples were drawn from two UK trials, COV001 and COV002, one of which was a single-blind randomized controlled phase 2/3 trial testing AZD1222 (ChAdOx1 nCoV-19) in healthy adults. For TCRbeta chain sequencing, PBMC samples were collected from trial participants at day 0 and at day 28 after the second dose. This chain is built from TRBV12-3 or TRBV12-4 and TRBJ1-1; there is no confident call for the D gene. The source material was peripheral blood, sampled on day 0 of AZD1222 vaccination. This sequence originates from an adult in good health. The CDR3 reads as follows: CASSFGGTEAFF. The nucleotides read TGTGCCAGCAGTTTTGGAGGGACTGAAGCTTTCTTT.